These 7 T cell receptor beta chains originate from one sample sequenced in a study of long-term antiretroviral therapy in people with HIV. Sequencing used immunoSEQ v3.0 at survey level. Only in-frame clones appear in the TCRdb table, and some are missing; sequencing was by immunoSEQ multiplex PCR. This table holds tens of thousands of clones, under 90% found once. The sequencing used unsorted PBMCs, collected 2.3 to 2.5 years after starting antiretroviral therapy. The receptors originated from a man aged 35-49 years with HIV.

For the CDR3, the DNA is TGTGCCAGCAGGGGGGACAGGGGGTTCTCTGGGGCCAACGTCCTGACTTTC. Amino acids: CASRGDRGFSGANVLTF. This chain connects TRBV2 to TRBJ2-6; 11 bases map to TRBD1. The CDR3 consists of 17 residues. Germline V gives CDR1 SNHLY, CDR2 FYNNEI. The J segment lost 0 bases and the V segment lost 6 bases, leaving 4 bases of the junction unmatched.

V and J are TRBV29-1 and TRBJ2-3, with TRBD1 matching 7 bases. This CDR3 region has 11 residues. Trimming removed 6 bases from V and 4 bases from J; junction bases left unmatched: 1. From germline, CDR1 is SQVTM and CDR2 ANQGSEA. The DNA for the CDR3 is TGCAGCGTAGACAGGGCAGATACGCAGTATTTT. It codes for CSVDRADTQYF.

The chain links TRBV29-1 to TRBJ2-2, with 7 positions matching TRBD2. This CDR3 has 13 residues. Germline CDR1 reads SQVTM; CDR2 reads ANQGSEA. The CDR3 is CASGTVNTGELFF. The CDR3 DNA reads as TGCGCTAGCGGCACCGTGAACACCGGGGAGCTGTTTTTT.

This clone came up a few times. The V call is TRBV14, the J call TRBJ2-7; 7 bases align to TRBD1. This CDR3 has 15 residues. V shed 2 bases, J shed 3 bases, and the junction held 7 bases outside the gene matches. CDR1 is SGHDN and CDR2 is FVKESK in the germline V gene. CDR3: CASSQSTGRFYEQYF. CDR3 DNA: TGTGCCAGCAGCCAATCGACAGGGCGTTTCTACGAGCAGTACTTC. Supplemented by reference TRBV14 and TRBJ2-7, the full variable domain reads EAGVTQFPSHSVIEKGQTVTLRCDPISGHDNLYWYRRVMGKEIKFLLHFVKESKQDESGMPNNRFLAERTGGTYSTLKVQPAELEDSGVYFCASSQSTGRFYEQYFGPGTRLTVT.

This clone was observed a few times. This sequence joins TRBV4-1 and TRBJ1-3, with D uncertain. The CDR3 length is 17 residues. The V end was cut by 0 bases, the J end by 0 bases, with 12 bases between. The germline CDR1 and CDR2 sequences are MGHRA and YSYEKL. The CDR3 is CASSQEGSPFSGNTIYF. DNA of the CDR3: TGCGCCAGCAGCCAAGAGGGCAGCCCGTTCTCTGGAAACACCATATATTTT.

V and J are TRBV13 and TRBJ1-1; D is ambiguous. This CDR3 has 15 residues. Germline lookup yields CDR1 PRHDT and CDR2 FYEKMQ (reference sequence). Trimming cost V 2 bases and J 4 bases, with 14 bases left between them. Here the CDR3 DNA reads TGTGCCAGCAGCTTAAAAAGGGCCCGGGGCACTGAAGCTTTCTTT. This translates into CASSLKRARGTEAFF.

This clone was seen only a few times. The gene calls are TRBV6-5 and TRBJ2-7; D ambiguous. The germline gives CDR1 MNHEY, CDR2 SVGAGI. The CDR3 extends over 13 amino acids. V lost 6 bases and J 2 bases, leaving 11 bases between the germline ends. The CDR3, as DNA: TGTGCCAGCAGGGGGTTCGAGACCTACGAGCAGTACTTC. Protein product: CASRGFETYEQYF.